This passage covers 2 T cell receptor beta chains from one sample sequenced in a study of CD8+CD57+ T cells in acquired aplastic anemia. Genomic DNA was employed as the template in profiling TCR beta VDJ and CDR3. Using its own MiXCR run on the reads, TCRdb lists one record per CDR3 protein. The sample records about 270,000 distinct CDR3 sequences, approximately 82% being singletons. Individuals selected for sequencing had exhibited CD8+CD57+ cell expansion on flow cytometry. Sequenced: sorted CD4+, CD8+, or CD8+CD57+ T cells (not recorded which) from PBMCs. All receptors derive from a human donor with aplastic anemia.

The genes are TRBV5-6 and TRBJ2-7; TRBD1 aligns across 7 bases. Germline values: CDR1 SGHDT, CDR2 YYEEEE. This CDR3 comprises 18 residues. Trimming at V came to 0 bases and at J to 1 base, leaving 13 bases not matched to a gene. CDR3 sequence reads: CASSLAPNGTALSYEQYV. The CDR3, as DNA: TGTGCCAGCAGCTTGGCCCCAAACGGGACAGCCCTTTCCTACGAGCAGTACGTC.

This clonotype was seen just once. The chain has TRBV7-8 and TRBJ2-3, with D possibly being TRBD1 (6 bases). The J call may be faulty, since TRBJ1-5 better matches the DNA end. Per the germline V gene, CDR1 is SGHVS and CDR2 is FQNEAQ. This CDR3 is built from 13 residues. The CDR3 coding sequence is TGTGCCAGCGGCGACGGGGGCGGACCCGATCAGCATTTT. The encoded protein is CASGDGGGPDQHF.